This is a list of T cell receptor beta chains from one sample in a study of shared clonotypes between healthy human individuals. Clones were read by immunoSEQ multiplex PCR, and TCRdb kept only the in-frame ones, dropping some. The profile shows 1.5 million to 2.5 million clones, about 95% of them singletons. Sequencing used naive CD8+ T cells sorted from blood. These receptor sequences come from a man between 18 and 35 years old in good health. Each CDR3 is given with its conserved first and last residue. A D gene is named only where the DNA matches it firmly. Size is omitted from some rows. Given values are once, few, many or a class for expanded clones.

J gene: TRBJ2-3
D gene: NA
V gene: TRBV4-1
clone size: NA
CDR3 protein: CASSPGVSSTDTQYF
CDR3 DNA: TGCGCCAGCAGCCCTGGTGTAAGCAGCACAGATACGCAGTATTTT

J gene: TRBJ2-7
D gene: NA
V gene: TRBV7-9
clone size: NA
CDR3 protein: CASSLALGGSYEQYF
CDR3 DNA: TGTGCCAGCAGCTTAGCGCTTGGAGGCTCCTACGAGCAGTACTTC

J gene: TRBJ2-2
D gene: NA
V gene: TRBV27
clone size: NA
CDR3 protein: CASKKGGTGELFF
CDR3 DNA: TGTGCCAGCAAAAAAGGGGGCACCGGGGAGCTGTTTTTT

J gene: TRBJ1-1
D gene: NA
V gene: TRBV19
clone size: NA
CDR3 protein: CASRGGGTEAFF
CDR3 DNA: TGTGCCAGTAGAGGGGGAGGAACGGAAGCTTTCTTT

J gene: TRBJ2-5
D gene: TRBD1
V gene: TRBV9
clone size: NA
CDR3 protein: CASSRGQTNQETQYF
CDR3 DNA: TGTGCCAGCAGCCGGGGACAGACCAACCAAGAGACCCAGTACTTC

J gene: TRBJ2-3
D gene: NA
V gene: TRBV5-1
clone size: NA
CDR3 protein: CASSLRSSTDTQYF
CDR3 DNA: TGCGCCAGCAGTTTGAGGTCTAGCACAGATACGCAGTATTTT

J gene: TRBJ2-5
D gene: NA
V gene: TRBV11-2
clone size: NA
CDR3 protein: CASSLDGGRETQYF
CDR3 DNA: TGTGCCAGCAGCTTAGATGGGGGACGGGAGACCCAGTACTTC

J gene: TRBJ1-5
D gene: NA
V gene: TRBV27
clone size: NA
CDR3 protein: CASSFGGSNQPQHF
CDR3 DNA: TGTGCCAGCAGTTTTGGGGGTAGCAATCAGCCCCAGCATTTT

J gene: TRBJ2-3
D gene: NA
V gene: TRBV2
clone size: NA
CDR3 protein: CASSEAGTQSTDTQYF
CDR3 DNA: TGTGCCAGCAGTGAAGCTGGGACACAGAGTACAGATACGCAGTATTTT

J gene: TRBJ2-5
D gene: NA
V gene: TRBV4-1
clone size: NA
CDR3 protein: CASREGETQYF
CDR3 DNA: TGCGCCAGCAGAGAGGGGGAGACCCAGTACTTC

J gene: TRBJ1-6
D gene: NA
V gene: TRBV30
clone size: NA
CDR3 protein: CAWSQYNSPLHF
CDR3 DNA: TGTGCCTGGAGCCAATATAATTCACCCCTCCACTTT

J gene: TRBJ1-1
D gene: TRBD1
V gene: TRBV20-1
clone size: NA
CDR3 protein: CSARQGTEAFF
CDR3 DNA: TGCAGTGCGCGACAGGGCACTGAAGCTTTCTTT

J gene: TRBJ2-7
D gene: NA
V gene: TRBV7-8
clone size: NA
CDR3 protein: CASSIFGNGGSYEQYF
CDR3 DNA: TGTGCCAGCAGCATCTTCGGTAATGGGGGCTCCTACGAGCAGTACTTC

J gene: TRBJ1-2
D gene: TRBD1
V gene: TRBV5-6
clone size: NA
CDR3 protein: CASSSGTVGLHTF
CDR3 DNA: TGTGCCAGCAGCTCCGGGACAGTAGGTTTGCACACCTTC

J gene: TRBJ2-7
D gene: NA
V gene: TRBV2
clone size: NA
CDR3 protein: CAVYGEGSDEQYF
CDR3 DNA: TGTGCCGTATATGGGGAAGGGAGCGACGAGCAGTACTTC

J gene: TRBJ1-3
D gene: TRBD1
V gene: TRBV28
clone size: NA
CDR3 protein: CATQNRGYSGNTIYF
CDR3 DNA: TGTGCCACCCAAAACAGGGGTTACTCTGGAAACACCATATATTTT

J gene: TRBJ1-3
D gene: NA
V gene: TRBV18
clone size: NA
CDR3 protein: CASPPGSSGNTIYF
CDR3 DNA: TGTGCCAGCCCGCCGGGCAGCTCTGGAAACACCATATATTTT

J gene: TRBJ2-2
D gene: NA
V gene: TRBV11-2
clone size: NA
CDR3 protein: CASSHGPTGELFF
CDR3 DNA: TGTGCCAGCAGCCACGGACCAACCGGGGAGCTGTTTTTT

J gene: TRBJ2-3
D gene: TRBD1
V gene: TRBV7-9
clone size: NA
CDR3 protein: CASSLVRTGGNTDTQYF
CDR3 DNA: TGTGCCAGCAGCTTAGTACGAACAGGGGGCAACACAGATACGCAGTATTTT

J gene: TRBJ1-4
D gene: NA
V gene: TRBV11-2
clone size: NA
CDR3 protein: CASSRGYEKLFF
CDR3 DNA: TGTGCCAGCAGCCGAGGGTATGAAAAACTGTTTTTT

J gene: TRBJ1-2
D gene: NA
V gene: TRBV13
clone size: few
CDR3 protein: CASSSPGDVDYGYTF
CDR3 DNA: TGTGCCAGCAGCTCCCCGGGGGATGTTGACTATGGCTACACCTTC

J gene: TRBJ2-1
D gene: NA
V gene: TRBV27
clone size: NA
CDR3 protein: CASSLLGANEQFF
CDR3 DNA: TGTGCCAGCAGTTTATTGGGCGCCAATGAGCAGTTCTTC

J gene: TRBJ2-5
D gene: NA
V gene: TRBV27
clone size: NA
CDR3 protein: CASSLFGREETQYF
CDR3 DNA: TGTGCCAGCAGTTTATTTGGCAGAGAAGAGACCCAGTACTTC

J gene: TRBJ2-1
D gene: TRBD2
V gene: TRBV6-5
clone size: NA
CDR3 protein: CASSYSLAASYNEQFF
CDR3 DNA: TGTGCCAGCAGTTACTCTCTAGCGGCCTCCTACAATGAGCAGTTCTTC

J gene: TRBJ1-2
D gene: NA
V gene: TRBV25-1
clone size: NA
CDR3 protein: CASSEWGGYTF
CDR3 DNA: TGTGCCAGCAGTGAATGGGGTGGCTACACCTTC

J gene: TRBJ2-7
D gene: NA
V gene: TRBV19
clone size: once
CDR3 protein: CASSTRQAPTGEQYF
CDR3 DNA: TGTGCCAGTAGTACCCGACAGGCTCCTACGGGCGAGCAGTACTTC

J gene: TRBJ2-1
D gene: NA
V gene: TRBV28
clone size: once
CDR3 protein: CASSQQGAAEQFF
CDR3 DNA: TGTGCCAGCAGTCAACAGGGAGCGGCTGAGCAGTTCTTC

J gene: TRBJ1-1
D gene: TRBD1
V gene: TRBV5-6
clone size: NA
CDR3 protein: CASSLDGTGDTEAFF
CDR3 DNA: TGTGCCAGCAGCCTGGACGGGACAGGGGACACTGAAGCTTTCTTT

J gene: TRBJ1-2
D gene: NA
V gene: TRBV30
clone size: NA
CDR3 protein: CACRTYGYTF
CDR3 DNA: TGTGCCTGTCGCACCTATGGCTACACCTTC

J gene: TRBJ2-7
D gene: TRBD1
V gene: TRBV2
clone size: NA
CDR3 protein: CASSVSFSGTGGYEQYF
CDR3 DNA: TGTGCCAGCAGTGTATCCTTTTCCGGGACAGGGGGCTACGAGCAGTACTTC